The 5 T cell receptor beta chains reported below all come from one sample, sequenced in a study of T cells after posttransplantation cyclophosphamide. The naive gate required viable CD3+CD4+ or CD3+CD8+ cells with CCR7+CD45RA+CD45RO-CD95-CD27+CD28+ phenotype. Clones were read by immunoSEQ multiplex PCR, and TCRdb kept only the in-frame ones, dropping some. The sample has some 30,000 clones, 91% seen once. The sequencing sample was made of naive CD4+ T cells sorted from blood. The receptor set was obtained from a man younger than 40 in good health and a related stem cell transplant donor.

This CDR3 reads CASSRDRDWGPLHF. The CDR3 DNA is TGTGCCAGCAGCAGGGACCGGGACTGGGGACCCCTCCACTTT. The rearrangement uses TRBV5-4 and TRBJ1-6; D is perhaps TRBD1 (5 bases). CDR3 length: 14 residues. The V gene lost 4 bases and the J gene lost 12 bases, with 17 bases spanning the gap. CDR1 is SGHNT and CDR2 is YYREEE in the germline V gene (reference sequence).

The chain recombines TRBV5-5 with TRBJ2-7; D possibly corresponds to TRBD1 (6 bases). This CDR3 comprises 13 residues. The V gene's germline CDR1 is SGHKS and CDR2 YYEKEE (reference sequence). Deletions cut 3 bases from V and 1 base from J, with 8 bases between. The CDR3 is CASSWGQSYEQYF. As DNA, the CDR3 is TGTGCCAGCAGCTGGGGACAATCCTACGAGCAGTACTTC.

The chain has TRBV7-9 and TRBJ1-4, with 8 bases fitting TRBD1. Germline values: CDR1 SEHNR, CDR2 FQNEAQ (reference sequence). With 5 bases clipped from V and 1 base from J, the junction kept 6 bases outside the gene matches. The length of the CDR3 is 16 residues. The DNA of the CDR3 is TGTGCCAGCAGCGCGGACAGGGCGGGAACTAATGAAAAACTGTTTTTT. As protein: CASSADRAGTNEKLFF. The full variable domain, completed using reference TRBV7-9 and TRBJ1-4, is DTGVSQNPRHKITKRGQNVTFRCDPISEHNRLYWYRQTLGQGPEFLTYFQNEAQLEKSRLLSDRFSAERPKGSFSTLEIQRTEQGDSAMYLCASSADRAGTNEKLFFGSGTQLSVL.

V and J are TRBV29-1 and TRBJ1-2; TRBD1 aligns across 8 bases. The CDR3 runs to 14 residues. V was pared by 7 bases and J by 3 bases, with 10 bases of the junction left unmatched. Germline CDR1 reads SQVTM; CDR2 reads ANQGSEA. The CDR3 bases are TGCAGCGCCCTGACCCTGGGACAGGACTATGGCTACACCTTC. This encodes CSALTLGQDYGYTF.

The DNA for the CDR3 is TGTGCCAGCAGCAGGTTCTACACCGGGGAGCTGTTTTTT. Translating gives CASSRFYTGELFF. V usage is TRBV27 and J usage is TRBJ2-2, with D uncertain. The germline gives CDR1 MNHEY, CDR2 SMNVEV (reference sequence). This CDR3 spans 13 amino acids. The ends were cut back, 6 bases at V and 3 bases at J, with 8 bases in the middle.